These 2 T cell receptor beta chains share one sample of origin, sequenced in a study of cytomegalovirus exposure and HLA in healthy donors. The study ran its PCR with 60 Vbeta and 13 Jbeta primers. Sequencing was performed with immunoSEQ multiplex PCR; in TCRdb, only in-frame clones are kept and a portion is missing. This table holds 90,000 to 140,000 clones, roughly 80% found once. The material sequenced was PBMCs. These receptors all come from a man aged 30 to 39 in good health and CMV-seropositive.

This chain uses TRBV11-2 with TRBJ1-2, with D perhaps matching TRBD1 (5 bases). The germline gives CDR1 SGHAT, CDR2 FQNNGV. V lost 5 bases to trimming and J lost 4 bases, with 11 bases between them. The CDR3 totals 13 residues. CDR3 amino acids: CASSLGQGYGYTF. The CDR3 nucleotides read TGTGCCAGCAGCCTGGGGCAGGGCTATGGCTACACCTTC.

The V gene is TRBV5-8, the J gene TRBJ1-2; D is unresolved. Germline CDR1 reads SGHTS; CDR2 reads YDEGEE. V dropped 1 base and J dropped 1 base, with 5 bases sitting between them. CDR3 length: 13 amino acids. As DNA, the CDR3 is TGTGCCAGCAGCTTGTTGCGTAACTATGGCTACACCTTC. Translation: CASSLLRNYGYTF.